These 2 T cell receptor beta chains came from one sample sequenced in a study of T cell responses to AZD1222 COVID-19 vaccine. The data were produced by immunoSEQ multiplex PCR, yet TCRdb's version contains in-frame clones alone and is incomplete. Of around 75,000 clones listed, approximately 85% are singletons. This specimen consisted of peripheral blood, obtained on day 0 of AZD1222 vaccination. These receptors all stem from an adult in good health.

The V gene is TRBV10-3, the J gene TRBJ1-5; D is uncertain. The CDR3 consists of 13 residues. Trimming left V 2 bases short and J 0 bases short, with 2 bases between. The germline CDR1 and CDR2 sequences are ENHRY and SYGVKD. The CDR3 DNA reads TGTGCCATCAGTGAGAATAGCAATCAGCCCCAGCATTTT. It translates to CAISENSNQPQHF.

The chain has TRBV10-1 and TRBJ2-1; D not resolved. CDR1 is WNHNN, CDR2 SYGVQD, per germline (reference sequence). There are 12 residues in the CDR3. With 7 bases removed from V and 6 bases from J, the gap between germline ends came to 10 bases. The CDR3 sequence: CASKAWGNEQFF. The CDR3 DNA sequence: TGCGCCAGCAAGGCCTGGGGCAATGAGCAGTTCTTC.